The clone carrying this T cell receptor (beta chain) was observed a single time. This sample was taken from a study of T cell responses to AZD1222 COVID-19 vaccine. Using immunoSEQ multiplex PCR, the repertoire was profiled, and TCRdb retains in-frame clones only, with some absent. The sample carries roughly 140,000 clones, 90% recorded once. The origin of this receptor is an adult in good health. Here the sequenced sample was peripheral blood, taken on day 0 of AZD1222 vaccination.

In DNA, the CDR3 is TGTGCCAGCAGCTTGACAGGCCCGTACTATGGCTACACCTTC. This encodes CASSLTGPYYGYTF. The chain recombines TRBV5-8 with TRBJ1-2; TRBD1 is a possible D gene (5 bases). CDR3 size: 14 residues. Trimming removed 1 base from V and 3 bases from J, with 10 bases in between. Germline values: CDR1 SGHTS, CDR2 YDEGEE.